One sample yielded the 3 T cell receptor beta chains listed below, sequenced in a study of cytomegalovirus exposure and HLA in healthy donors. Primers: 60 Vbeta forward and 13 Jbeta reverse. Profiling relied on immunoSEQ multiplex PCR, and the TCRdb table lists in-frame clones only, not all of them. The repertoire holds over 85,000 clones, with over 60% as singletons. The sequencing sample was made of PBMCs. Receptors were obtained from a woman in her twenties or thirties in good health and CMV-seronegative.

The gene calls are TRBV5-1 and TRBJ2-7; tentatively, D is TRBD2 (6 bases). There are 14 residues in the CDR3. CDR1 and CDR2 from the germline V gene are SGHRS and YFSETQ. The V end was cut by 0 bases, the J end by 2 bases, with 9 bases between. CDR3 in DNA: TGCGCCAGCAGCTTGGAGGGGACTCCCTACGAGCAGTACTTC. It specifies CASSLEGTPYEQYF.

The rearrangement uses TRBV30 and TRBJ1-1; 8 bases line up with TRBD1. CDR1 GTSNPN and CDR2 SVGIG come from the germline V gene (reference sequence). The CDR3 consists of 15 residues. V gave up 3 bases and J gave up 2 bases; unmatched junction bases: 8. CDR3 bases: TGTGCCTGGAGGGACAGGGTGTTGTTAAACACTGAAGCTTTCTTT. Translated: CAWRDRVLLNTEAFF.

The rearrangement links TRBV2 to TRBJ1-2; no firm D call. Germline V gene sequence: CDR1 SNHLY, CDR2 FYNNEI. With 7 bases removed from V and 1 base from J, the gap between germline ends came to 13 bases. This CDR3 comprises 14 residues. CDR3 protein: CASTGRTFNYGYTF. As DNA, the CDR3 is TGTGCCAGCACGGGGAGAACCTTTAACTATGGCTACACCTTC. The full variable domain, completed using reference TRBV2 and TRBJ1-2, is EPEVTQTPSHQVTQMGQEVILRCVPISNHLYFYWYRQILGQKVEFLVSFYNNEISEKSEIFDDQFSVERPDGSNFTLKIRSTKLEDSAMYFCASTGRTFNYGYTFGSGTRLTVV.